This T cell receptor beta chain was sequenced in a study of molecular identifiers for immune sequencing clone quantification. Germline V gene sequence: CDR1 SQVTM, CDR2 ANQGSEA. The CDR3 is 12 amino acids. Naive CD8 T cells were sorted, and the gate applied was CD8+CD4-CCR7+CD45RA+. This clonotype was seen many times. Its antigen is as yet unknown. Preparation methods for the bulk TCR libraries were those previously described, with listed TCR primers. TCRdb analysed the PCR reads with MiXCR anew, one entry per CDR3 protein. This table has roughly 630,000 distinct CDR3 sequences, roughly 23% appearing once. Findings and limits, study-wide: Spiked Jurkat TCR RNA equivalent to one cell reportedly surfaced among roughly 1 million naive cells. Identical TCR molecules can share a barcode, and this sharing could underestimate highly expanded clone sizes.

This receptor was taken from a human donor in good health. Some libraries in this study had Jurkat cell RNA spiked in. The sequencing input was naive CD8+ T cells from blood, with Jurkat cell RNA spiked in. Described subset: FACS-sorted CD8+CD4-CCR7+CD45RA+ naive T cells. The V call is TRBV29-1, the J call TRBJ2-5, with 7 bases aligning to TRBD1. Written as DNA, the CDR3 is TGCAGTAACCGGGACAGCCAAGAGACCCAGTACTTC. As protein: CSNRDSQETQYF.